The subject of this entry is one TCR beta chain. This sample is drawn from a study of blood T cell repertoires in COVID-19. The wider study: Samples representing acute and convalescent COVID-19 were sourced from the United States, Italy and Spain. The analysed material was cDNA or gDNA that came from T cells, B-cell-depleted T cells, or PBMCs.

In the study's own analysis: Estimates of nucleated cell counts were drawn from the amplification of reference gene primers. Assay used: immunoSEQ multiplex PCR; TCRdb lists only in-frame clones, some missing. Clonal size and the V and J genes are those of that table, whereas D and trimming came from the DNA. This table has under 40,000 clones, around 90% appearing once. V was pared by 6 bases and J by 4 bases, with 2 bases of the junction left unmatched. The CDR3 runs 12 residues. The germline V gene has CDR1 MDHEN and CDR2 SYDVKM. This receptor was taken from a human donor in a cohort sampled during active COVID-19. The chain carries TRBV28 and TRBJ1-2, with TRBD1 matching over 7 bases. The specimen sequenced was peripheral blood. The CDR3 spells CASSRGSYGYTF. DNA of the CDR3: TGTGCCAGCAGCAGGGGGTCCTATGGCTACACCTTC.